This T cell receptor (beta chain) was retrieved from a study of T cell responses to AZD1222 COVID-19 vaccine. Study summary: Samples with a second dose at about 4 or about 12 weeks were pooled together.

V shed 0 bases and J 7 bases; nucleotides not matched to a gene: 7. The CDR3 totals 16 residues. The germline CDR1 and CDR2 sequences are SGHDT and YYEEEE. TCRdb keeps only in-frame clones here, not all; method: immunoSEQ multiplex PCR. Seen here are roughly 100,000 clones, approximately 90% observed once, and the top ten hold roughly 2.6%. Comment on this clone: Its antigen is undetermined.

Study-level points and caveats: Seropositive at baseline were only a handful of AZD1222 recipients. Spike-specific TCR breadth and depth went up after people got two AZD1222 doses.

V is TRBV5-6 and J is TRBJ1-4; 9 bases agree with TRBD1. This sequence was found in an adult in good health. The source was peripheral blood, collected on day 0 of AZD1222 vaccination. The CDR3 region has the DNA TGTGCCAGCAGCTTGGTTACGGGACAGGGCTTTGAAAAACTGTTTTTT. This codes for CASSLVTGQGFEKLFF.